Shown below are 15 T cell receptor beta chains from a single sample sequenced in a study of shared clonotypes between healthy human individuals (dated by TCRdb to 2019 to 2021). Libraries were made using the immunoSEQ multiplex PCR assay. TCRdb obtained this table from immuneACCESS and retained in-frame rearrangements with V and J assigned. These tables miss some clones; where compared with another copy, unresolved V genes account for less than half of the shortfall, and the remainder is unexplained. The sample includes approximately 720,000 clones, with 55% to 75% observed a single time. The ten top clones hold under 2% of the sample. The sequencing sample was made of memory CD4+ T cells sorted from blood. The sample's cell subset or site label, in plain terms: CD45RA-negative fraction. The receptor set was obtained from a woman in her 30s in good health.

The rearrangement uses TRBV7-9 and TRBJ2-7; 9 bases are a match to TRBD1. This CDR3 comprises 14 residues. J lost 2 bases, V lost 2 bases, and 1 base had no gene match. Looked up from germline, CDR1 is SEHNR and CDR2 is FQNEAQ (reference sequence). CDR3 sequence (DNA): TGTGCCAGCAGCTTAAACAGGGGGCCCTACGAGCAGTACTTC. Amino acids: CASSLNRGPYEQYF.

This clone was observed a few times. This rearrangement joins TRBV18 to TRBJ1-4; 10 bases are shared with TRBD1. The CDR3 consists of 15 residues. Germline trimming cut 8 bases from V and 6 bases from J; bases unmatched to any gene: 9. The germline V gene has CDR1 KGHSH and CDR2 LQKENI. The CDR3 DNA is TGTGCCAGCAGCCTCCCCGGGACAGGGGATGAAAAACTGTTTTTT. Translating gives CASSLPGTGDEKLFF.

The CDR3, as DNA: TGTGCCAGCAGTGAAAAATGGGAGGCGGGATACGAGCAGTACTTC. Translated, it gives CASSEKWEAGYEQYF. The chain joins TRBV25-1 to TRBJ2-7, with D perhaps TRBD2 (6 bases). Trimming took 2 bases from V and 4 from J, leaving 15 bases between them. CDR3 length: 15 amino acids. Germline-derived CDR1 and CDR2 are MGHDK and SYGVNS.

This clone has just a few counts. This CDR3 is CATSRGGSGGVSDTQYF. CDR3 nucleotide sequence: TGTGCCACCAGCAGAGGTGGTTCTGGAGGGGTATCAGATACGCAGTATTTT. The rearrangement joins TRBV15 to TRBJ2-3; possibly TRBD2 for D (6 bases). This CDR3 is 17 amino acids long. The V end lost 1 base, the J end lost 4 bases, and 18 bases lay between the germline ends. CDR1 LNHNV and CDR2 YYDKDF come from the germline V gene (reference sequence).

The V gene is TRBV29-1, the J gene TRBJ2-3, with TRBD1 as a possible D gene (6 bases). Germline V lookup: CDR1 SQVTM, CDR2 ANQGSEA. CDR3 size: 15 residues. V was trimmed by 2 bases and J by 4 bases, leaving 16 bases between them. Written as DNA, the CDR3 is TGCAGCGTTGAACCTTTATACAGACAGGCAGATACGCAGTATTTT. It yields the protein CSVEPLYRQADTQYF.

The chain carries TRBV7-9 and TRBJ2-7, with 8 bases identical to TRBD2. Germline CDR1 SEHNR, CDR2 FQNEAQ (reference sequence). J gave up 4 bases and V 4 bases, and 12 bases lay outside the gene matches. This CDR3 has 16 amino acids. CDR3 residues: CASSSPGSGSLYEQYF. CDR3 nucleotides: TGTGCCAGCAGCTCGCCTGGGAGCGGGAGTTTGTACGAGCAGTACTTC.

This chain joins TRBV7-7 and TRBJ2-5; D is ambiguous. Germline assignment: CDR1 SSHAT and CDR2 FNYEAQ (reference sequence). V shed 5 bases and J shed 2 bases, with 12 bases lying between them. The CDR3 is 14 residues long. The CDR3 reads CASSPYGEQETQYF. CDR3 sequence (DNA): TGTGCCAGCAGCCCCTATGGCGAACAAGAGACCCAGTACTTC. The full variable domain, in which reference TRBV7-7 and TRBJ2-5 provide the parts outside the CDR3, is GAGVSQSPRYKVTKRGQDVTLRCDPISSHATLYWYQQALGQGPEFLTYFNYEAQPDKSGLPSDRFSAERPEGSISTLTIQRTEQRDSAMYRCASSPYGEQETQYFGPGTRLLVL.

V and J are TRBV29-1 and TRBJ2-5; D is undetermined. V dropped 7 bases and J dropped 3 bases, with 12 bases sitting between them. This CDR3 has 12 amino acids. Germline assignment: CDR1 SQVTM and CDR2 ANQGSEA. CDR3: CSGSGQEETQYF. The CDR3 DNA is TGCAGCGGGTCCGGGCAGGAAGAGACCCAGTACTTC.

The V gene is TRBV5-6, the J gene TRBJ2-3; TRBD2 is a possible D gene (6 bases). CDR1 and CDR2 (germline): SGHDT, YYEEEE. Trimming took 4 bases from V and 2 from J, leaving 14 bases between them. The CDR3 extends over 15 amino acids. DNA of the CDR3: TGTGCCAGCAGCGTACCGGGACTCCTCACAGATACGCAGTATTTT. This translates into CASSVPGLLTDTQYF.

This CDR3 reads CASSRGGLYQPQHF. For the CDR3, the DNA is TGTGCCAGTAGTAGGGGGGGTTTGTATCAGCCCCAGCATTTT. This chain joins TRBV19 and TRBJ1-5; tentatively, D is TRBD1 (5 bases). Germline assignment: CDR1 LNHDA and CDR2 SQIVND (reference sequence). Trimming left V 4 bases short and J 5 bases short, with 12 bases between. The CDR3 length is 14 residues.

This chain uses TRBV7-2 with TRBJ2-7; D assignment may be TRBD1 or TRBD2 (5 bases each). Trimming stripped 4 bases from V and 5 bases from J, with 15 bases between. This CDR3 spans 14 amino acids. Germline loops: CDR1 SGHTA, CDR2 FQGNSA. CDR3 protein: CASSSRRGPDEQYF. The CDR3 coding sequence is TGTGCCAGCAGCTCCCGCCGGGGCCCCGACGAGCAGTACTTC.

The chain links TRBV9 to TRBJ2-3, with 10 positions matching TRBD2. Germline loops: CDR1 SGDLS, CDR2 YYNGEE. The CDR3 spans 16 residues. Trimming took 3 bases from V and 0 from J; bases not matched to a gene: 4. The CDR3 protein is CASSAPGLASTDTQYF. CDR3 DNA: TGTGCCAGCAGCGCGCCGGGACTAGCGAGCACAGATACGCAGTATTTT.

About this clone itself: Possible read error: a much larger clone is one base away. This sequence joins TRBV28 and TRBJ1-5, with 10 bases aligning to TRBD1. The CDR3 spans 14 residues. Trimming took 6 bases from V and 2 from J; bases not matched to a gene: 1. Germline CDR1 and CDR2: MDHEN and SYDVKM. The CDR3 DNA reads TGTGCCAGCAGGGGGACAGGGGGCAATCAGCCCCAGCATTTT. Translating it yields CASRGTGGNQPQHF.

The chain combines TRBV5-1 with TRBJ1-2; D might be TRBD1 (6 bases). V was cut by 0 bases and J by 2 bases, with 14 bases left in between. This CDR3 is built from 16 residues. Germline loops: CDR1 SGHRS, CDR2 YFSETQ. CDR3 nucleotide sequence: TGCGCCAGCAGCTTGGAAGGCGGGACAACCAACTATGGCTACACCTTC. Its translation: CASSLEGGTTNYGYTF.

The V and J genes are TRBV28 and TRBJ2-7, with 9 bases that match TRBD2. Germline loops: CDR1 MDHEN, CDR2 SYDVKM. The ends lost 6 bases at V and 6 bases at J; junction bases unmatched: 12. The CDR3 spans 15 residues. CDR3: CASSTPGGRAGEQYF. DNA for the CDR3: TGTGCCAGCAGCACGCCGGGCGGGAGGGCGGGCGAGCAGTACTTC. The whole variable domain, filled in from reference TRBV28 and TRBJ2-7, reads DVKVTQSSRYLVKRTGEKVFLECVQDMDHENMFWYRQDPGLGLRLIYFSYDVKMKEKGDIPEGYSVSREKKERFSLILESASTNQTSMYLCASSTPGGRAGEQYFGPGTRLTVT.